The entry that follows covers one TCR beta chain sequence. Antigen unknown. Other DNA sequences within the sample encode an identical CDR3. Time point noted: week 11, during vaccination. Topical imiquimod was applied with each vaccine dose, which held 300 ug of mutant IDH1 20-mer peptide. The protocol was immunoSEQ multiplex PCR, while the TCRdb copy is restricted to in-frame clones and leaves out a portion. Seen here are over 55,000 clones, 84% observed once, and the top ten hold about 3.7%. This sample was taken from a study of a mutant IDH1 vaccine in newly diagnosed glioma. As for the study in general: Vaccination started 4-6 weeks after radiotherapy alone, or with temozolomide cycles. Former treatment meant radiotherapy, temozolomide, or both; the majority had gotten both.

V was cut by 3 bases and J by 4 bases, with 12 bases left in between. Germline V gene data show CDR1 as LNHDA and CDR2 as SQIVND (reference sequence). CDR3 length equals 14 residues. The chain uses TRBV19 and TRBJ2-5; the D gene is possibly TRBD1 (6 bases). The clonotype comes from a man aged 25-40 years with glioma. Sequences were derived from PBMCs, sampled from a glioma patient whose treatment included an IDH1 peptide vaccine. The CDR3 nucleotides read TGTGCCAGTAGTATTGGGACAACGCCAGAGACCCAGTACTTC. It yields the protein CASSIGTTPETQYF.